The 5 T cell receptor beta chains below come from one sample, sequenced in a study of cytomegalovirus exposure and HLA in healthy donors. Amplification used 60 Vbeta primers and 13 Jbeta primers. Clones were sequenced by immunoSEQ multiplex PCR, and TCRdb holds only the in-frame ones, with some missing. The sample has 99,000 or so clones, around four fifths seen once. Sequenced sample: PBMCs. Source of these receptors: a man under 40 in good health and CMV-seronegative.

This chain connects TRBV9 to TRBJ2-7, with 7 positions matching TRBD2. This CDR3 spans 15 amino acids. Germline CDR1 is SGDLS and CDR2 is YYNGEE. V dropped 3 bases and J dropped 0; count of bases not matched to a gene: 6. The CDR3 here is CASSGGGSLSYEQYF. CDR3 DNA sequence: TGTGCCAGCAGCGGGGGCGGGAGCCTCTCCTACGAGCAGTACTTC.

CDR3 sequence: CASSFNRYEQYF. The CDR3 region has the DNA TGTGCCAGCAGTTTTAATCGCTACGAGCAGTACTTC. The V and J genes are TRBV27 and TRBJ2-7; D remains ambiguous. The germline V and J ends were trimmed by 3 bases and 3 bases, with 6 bases remaining between them. Per germline, CDR1 MNHEY and CDR2 SMNVEV (reference sequence). CDR3 length: 12 residues.

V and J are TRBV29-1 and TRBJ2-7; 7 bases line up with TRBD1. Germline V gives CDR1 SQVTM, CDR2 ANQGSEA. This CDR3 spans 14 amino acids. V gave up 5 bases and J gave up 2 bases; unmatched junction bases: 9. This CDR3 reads CSVNRDSAPYEQYF. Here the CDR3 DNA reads TGCAGCGTTAACCGGGACAGTGCCCCCTACGAGCAGTACTTC.

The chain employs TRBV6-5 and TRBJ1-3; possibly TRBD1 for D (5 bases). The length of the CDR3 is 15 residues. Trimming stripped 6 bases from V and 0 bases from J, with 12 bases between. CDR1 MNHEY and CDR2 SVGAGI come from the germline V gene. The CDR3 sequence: CASRRDSNSGNTIYF. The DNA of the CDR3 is TGTGCCAGCAGGCGAGACAGCAACTCTGGAAACACCATATATTTT.

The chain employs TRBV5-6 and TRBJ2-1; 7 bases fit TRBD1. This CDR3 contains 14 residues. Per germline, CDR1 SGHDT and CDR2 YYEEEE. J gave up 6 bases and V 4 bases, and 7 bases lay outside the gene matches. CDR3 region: CASSPRTGPNEQFF. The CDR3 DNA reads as TGTGCCAGCAGCCCGAGGACAGGCCCCAATGAGCAGTTCTTC.